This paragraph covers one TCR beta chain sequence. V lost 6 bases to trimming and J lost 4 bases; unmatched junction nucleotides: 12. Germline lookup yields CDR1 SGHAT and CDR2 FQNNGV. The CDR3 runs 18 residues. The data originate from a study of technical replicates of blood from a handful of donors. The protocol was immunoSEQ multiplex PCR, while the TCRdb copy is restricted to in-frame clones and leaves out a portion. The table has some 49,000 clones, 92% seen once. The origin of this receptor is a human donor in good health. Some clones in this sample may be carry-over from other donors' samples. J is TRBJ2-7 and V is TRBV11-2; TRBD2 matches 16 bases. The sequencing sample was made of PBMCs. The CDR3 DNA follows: TGTGCCAGCAGGCCGGGACTAGCGGGGGGGCCGTCAATGTACGAGCAGTACTTC. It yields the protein CASRPGLAGGPSMYEQYF.